A single sample is the source of the 3 T cell receptor beta chains below, sequenced in a study of blood T cells in healthy people across ages. A second about 7 to 11 cycle PCR used barcoded and J-beta primers. Each CDR3 protein is one row after TCRdb ran MiXCR on the 5' RACE reads. The table lists nearly 800,000 distinct CDR3 sequences, 45% to 70% of them singletons. What was sequenced was blood. These receptors all come from a middle-aged man in good health.

The chain recombines TRBV5-6 with TRBJ1-4, with D unclear. CDR1 and CDR2 (germline): SGHDT, YYEEEE. V gave up 2 bases and J gave up 8 bases, with 13 bases separating them. The CDR3 totals 14 residues. The CDR3, as DNA: TGTGCCAGCAGCTTTGGAACTATGGAGGAAAAACTGTTTTTT. It translates to CASSFGTMEEKLFF.

Details on this clonotype: A much larger clone is a single base away; this may be a read error. The chain employs TRBV12-3 or TRBV12-4 and TRBJ1-5; 11 bases are a match to TRBD1. The CDR3 contains 15 residues. The J segment lost 6 bases and the V segment lost 6 bases, leaving 7 bases of the junction unmatched. The CDR3 reads CASRGDRGGSQPQHF. In nucleotides, the CDR3 is TGTGCCAGCAGGGGGGACAGGGGGGGGAGTCAGCCCCAGCATTTT.

The rearrangement links TRBV29-1 to TRBJ1-2; D not resolved. The CDR3 length is 12 residues. V dropped 2 bases and J dropped 4 bases, with 8 bases sitting between them. CDR1 is SQVTM and CDR2 is ANQGSEA in the germline V gene. The CDR3 loop is CSVELGPYGYTF. CDR3 sequence (DNA): TGCAGCGTTGAACTAGGCCCCTATGGCTACACCTTC.